The 20 T cell receptor beta chains listed next were all sequenced from one sample in a study of cytomegalovirus exposure and HLA in healthy donors. The method was immunoSEQ multiplex PCR; TCRdb's version includes in-frame clones alone and lacks a portion of them. The data show 200,000 to 250,000 clones, 87% seen once. The sample comprised PBMCs. These receptors originate from a young man in good health and CMV-seropositive.

The CDR3 sequence: CASSIAEAGGAEAFF. As DNA, the CDR3 is TGTGCCAGCAGTATAGCCGAGGCAGGGGGTGCTGAAGCTTTCTTT. The chain employs TRBV27 and TRBJ1-1; 7 nucleotides agree with TRBD1. Losses at the gene ends were 5 bases for V and 6 bases for J; bases not matched to a gene: 12. Germline V gene lookup returns CDR1 MNHEY and CDR2 SMNVEV (reference sequence). CDR3 length: 15 amino acids.

This sequence joins TRBV11-2 and TRBJ2-7, with D possibly matching TRBD1 (5 bases). V lost 1 base and J 5 bases, leaving 12 bases between the germline ends. This CDR3 comprises 14 residues. CDR1 is SGHAT, CDR2 FQNNGV, per germline. The CDR3 sequence: CASSLAGLRDEQYF. The CDR3 nucleotides are TGTGCCAGCAGCTTAGCAGGGTTGAGAGACGAGCAGTACTTC.

This clone was seen more than once but under ten times. This rearrangement joins TRBV9 to TRBJ2-7; 9 bases map to TRBD2. This CDR3 region has 15 residues. Unmatched junction bases numbered 3, after V lost 0 bases and J lost 2 bases. Germline values: CDR1 SGDLS, CDR2 YYNGEE. The CDR3 spells CASSVAAGGPYEQYF. Written as DNA, the CDR3 is TGTGCCAGCAGCGTAGCCGCGGGAGGGCCCTACGAGCAGTACTTC.

The genes are TRBV28 and TRBJ1-2; D unclear. The V end lost 7 bases, the J end lost 4 bases, and 16 bases lay between the germline ends. The CDR3 covers 14 residues. Germline assignment: CDR1 MDHEN and CDR2 SYDVKM. For the CDR3, the DNA is TGTGCCAGCACCTTGATAGGACTAGGCTATGGCTACACCTTC. Amino acid sequence: CASTLIGLGYGYTF.

This chain uses TRBV4-2 with TRBJ2-5; D gene uncertain. Trimming took off 3 bases at V and 1 base at J, with 15 bases between the two ends. There are 16 residues in the CDR3. The germline V gene encodes CDR1 LGHNA and CDR2 YNFKEQ. CDR3 residues: CASSHTGFNLQETQYF. In DNA, the CDR3 is TGTGCCAGCAGCCACACCGGCTTCAACCTCCAAGAGACCCAGTACTTC.

The V and J genes are TRBV5-1 and TRBJ1-3; maybe TRBD1 (5 bases). V lost 4 bases and J 0 bases, leaving 14 bases between the germline ends. The germline gives CDR1 SGHRS, CDR2 YFSETQ. This CDR3 is 16 amino acids long. CDR3 in amino acids: CASSPGSASSGNTIYF. In DNA, the CDR3 is TGCGCCAGCAGCCCAGGGTCGGCTTCCTCTGGAAACACCATATATTTT.

J is TRBJ2-7 and V is TRBV5-4, with a weak D call TRBD2 (5 bases). Trimming removed 4 bases at V and 3 bases at J, with 17 bases between. CDR3 length equals 15 residues. The germline gives CDR1 SGHNT, CDR2 YYREEE (reference sequence). The CDR3 DNA sequence: TGTGCCAGCAGCCACACTGAGGGCCGGGACTACGAGCAGTACTTC. It codes for CASSHTEGRDYEQYF. The entire variable domain, with the rest obtained from reference TRBV5-4 and TRBJ2-7, is as follows: ETGVTQSPTHLIKTRGQQVTLRCSSQSGHNTVSWYQQALGQGPQFIFQYYREEENGRGNFPPRFSGLQFPNYSSELNVNALELDDSALYLCASSHTEGRDYEQYFGPGTRLTVT.

This clone came up once. The chain combines TRBV4-2 with TRBJ2-2; either TRBD1 or TRBD2 may fit D (6 bases each). The CDR3 contains 15 residues. Germline assignment: CDR1 LGHNA and CDR2 YNFKEQ. V lost 4 bases and J lost 8, with 17 bases in between. CDR3 protein: CASSPLGASDGELFF. Written as DNA, the CDR3 is TGTGCCAGCAGCCCCCTGGGGGCTAGCGATGGGGAGCTGTTTTTT.

The chain links TRBV28 to TRBJ1-5; the D gene is possibly TRBD1 (5 bases). This CDR3 contains 13 residues. Germline-derived CDR1 and CDR2 are MDHEN and SYDVKM. Trimming pared 8 bases from V and 4 bases from J, leaving 12 bases between. CDR3 sequence: CASLRRGNQPQHF. In nucleotides, the CDR3 is TGTGCCAGCCTAAGGCGGGGGAATCAGCCCCAGCATTTT.

The chain carries TRBV6-1 and TRBJ2-1; 7 bases are a match to TRBD1. From germline, CDR1 is MNHNS and CDR2 SASEGT. The CDR3 is 18 amino acids. With 4 bases clipped from V and 3 bases from J, the junction kept 15 bases outside the gene matches. The CDR3 coding sequence is TGTGCCAGCAGTGTAACAAGGACCGGGACAGCTAACTACAATGAGCAGTTCTTC. Residues: CASSVTRTGTANYNEQFF.

The chain employs TRBV7-8 and TRBJ2-1; D might be TRBD2 (6 bases). The V gene lost 5 bases and the J gene lost 12 bases, with 11 bases spanning the gap. The CDR3 extends over 11 amino acids. The germline CDR1 and CDR2 sequences are SGHVS and FQNEAQ. This chain's CDR3 is CASSVQEGQFF. Here the CDR3 DNA reads TGTGCCAGCAGCGTACAGGAGGGGCAGTTCTTC.

The sample holds a few counts of this clone. V gene TRBV28 combines with J gene TRBJ2-2; TRBD1 or TRBD2 may be the D gene (5 bases each). V lost 6 bases to trimming and J lost 3 bases, with 11 bases between them. The CDR3 has 14 residues. CDR1 is MDHEN and CDR2 is SYDVKM in the germline V gene. This CDR3 reads CASRGRYYTGELFF. The DNA for the CDR3 is TGTGCCAGCAGGGGACGGTACTACACCGGGGAGCTGTTTTTT.

The chain couples TRBV20-1 to TRBJ2-1, with D unclear. In germline, CDR1 is DFQATT, CDR2 SNEGSKA (reference sequence). This CDR3 region has 11 residues. V lost 2 bases, J lost 7 bases, and 6 bases lay in between. The CDR3 DNA reads TGCAGTGCTAGAAACGGGAATGAGCAGTTCTTC. Amino acid sequence: CSARNGNEQFF.

The gene calls are TRBV7-2 and TRBJ1-5, with 9 bases lining up with TRBD1. The CDR3 spans 16 residues. Germline lookup yields CDR1 SGHTA and CDR2 FQGNSA. V shed 1 base, J shed 3 bases, and the junction held 4 bases outside the gene matches. In DNA, the CDR3 is TGTGCCAGCAGCTTAGAGACAGGGGGAGTCAATCAGCCCCAGCATTTT. Translated, it gives CASSLETGGVNQPQHF. Variable domain in full (rest from reference TRBV7-2 and TRBJ1-5): GAGVSQSPSNKVTEKGKDVELRCDPISGHTALYWYRQSLGQGLEFLIYFQGNSAPDKSGLPSDRFSAERTGGSVSTLTIQRTQQEDSAVYLCASSLETGGVNQPQHFGDGTRLSIL.

The chain couples TRBV4-3 to TRBJ2-7, with 12 bases that match TRBD2. Germline lookup yields CDR1 LGHNA and CDR2 YSLEER. The V gene end was trimmed by 1 base and the J gene end by 7 bases; junction bases not matched to a gene: 2. This CDR3 spans 14 amino acids. CDR3 in amino acids: CASSQGLAGEEQYF. Here the CDR3 DNA reads TGCGCCAGCAGCCAAGGACTAGCGGGAGAAGAGCAGTACTTC.

The chain has TRBV27 and TRBJ2-7, with TRBD1 matching 9 bases. CDR1 is MNHEY and CDR2 is SMNVEV in the germline V gene (reference sequence). J was trimmed by 4 bases and V by 2 bases; bases with no gene match: 12. The CDR3 loop spans 17 amino acids. The CDR3 DNA reads as TGTGCCAGCAGTTTAGGAGACCCCGGGACAGGGACTTACGAGCAGTACTTC. Translated: CASSLGDPGTGTYEQYF.

The V call is TRBV6-1, the J call TRBJ1-2, with 9 bases fitting TRBD1. CDR1 and CDR2 (germline): MNHNS, SASEGT. Trimming took 7 bases from V and 6 from J; bases not matched to a gene: 12. The CDR3 sequence is 15 residues long. CDR3 in DNA: TGTGCCAGCACTCCGGCCGGGACAGGGTTCGATGGCTACACCTTC. Its protein is CASTPAGTGFDGYTF.

This chain uses TRBV6-1 with TRBJ1-5, with D maybe TRBD1 (6 bases). This CDR3 is 14 amino acids long. V was shortened by 1 base and J by 7 bases, with 11 bases between the two germline ends. Germline V gene sequence: CDR1 MNHNS, CDR2 SASEGT. CDR3 nucleotides: TGTGCCAGCAGTGAAGGCAGGGGTTGGCAGCCCCAGCATTTT. Encoded protein: CASSEGRGWQPQHF.

The chain joins TRBV30 to TRBJ2-1, with D perhaps TRBD2 (5 bases). With 0 bases removed from V and 4 bases from J, the gap between germline ends came to 16 bases. The CDR3 spans 16 residues. CDR1 GTSNPN and CDR2 SVGIG come from the germline V gene (reference sequence). The CDR3 bases are TGTGCCTGGAGTGTAGGTGGGAGTGGTTTTTACAATGAGCAGTTCTTC. This gives the protein CAWSVGGSGFYNEQFF.

This clone showed up just a few times. The chain carries TRBV27 and TRBJ2-7, with D unclear. The germline gives CDR1 MNHEY, CDR2 SMNVEV (reference sequence). Trimming shortened V by 4 bases and J by 3 bases, and 4 bases separated the two germline ends. CDR3 length: 11 amino acids. The CDR3: CASSSLYEQYF. In DNA form, the CDR3 reads TGTGCCAGCAGTTCCCTCTACGAGCAGTACTTC.